A single T cell receptor beta chain is shown here with its context. Antigen: not known. Profiling relied on immunoSEQ multiplex PCR, and the TCRdb table lists in-frame clones only, not all of them. Among some 160,000 clones listed, 81% were seen once. This sample is drawn from a study of cytotoxic CD8 clonotypes in ibrutinib-treated CLL. General study results and limits: Clonality at baseline surpassed age-matched healthy donors and tracked circulating CD8+ T-cell counts.

Germline loops: CDR1 LNHDA, CDR2 SQIVND (reference sequence). Germline trimming cut 6 bases from V and 2 bases from J; bases unmatched to any gene: 6. The CDR3 has 15 amino acids. V and J are TRBV19 and TRBJ2-1, with 8 positions matching TRBD1. Sequencing was performed on PBMCs, taken after 12 months of ibrutinib treatment. This sequence originates from a human donor with chronic lymphocytic leukemia. CDR3 coding DNA: TGTGCCAGTAGGCTGGACAGGGAGGCCTACAATGAGCAGTTCTTC. This encodes CASRLDREAYNEQFF.